This T cell receptor (beta chain) was profiled in a study of shared clonotypes between healthy human individuals. Study-wide points: What rarefaction showed was incomplete sorted-subset sequencing despite large depth. Larger richness was generally estimated for naive than memory subsets. Generation of non-shared clonotypes was less probable than generation of clonotypes shared by all four donors. What limited the represented genetic and exposure-history diversity was the small number of donors.

Germline-derived CDR1 and CDR2 are KGHSH and LQKENI. This CDR3 has 11 residues. Trimming stripped 3 bases from V and 7 bases from J, with 4 bases between. Points on this clone: Its cognate antigen is unknown. The same CDR3 is also encoded by other DNA sequences in this sample.

Some clones are missing from TCRdb's copy, which holds only in-frame ones; the method was immunoSEQ multiplex PCR. The repertoire holds roughly 1.5 million clones, with approximately 98% as singletons. The sample consisted of naive CD4+ T cells sorted from blood. Subset specified: CD45RA+ positively selected. This chain connects TRBV18 to TRBJ2-1; D not resolved. This receptor was obtained from a man aged 30 to 45 in good health. CDR3 region: CASSPGNEQFF. DNA for the CDR3: TGTGCCAGCTCACCGGGAAATGAGCAGTTCTTC. The full variable domain, in which reference TRBV18 and TRBJ2-1 provide the parts outside the CDR3, is NAGVMQNPRHLVRRRGQEARLRCSPMKGHSHVYWYRQLPEEGLKFMVYLQKENIIDESGMPKERFSAEFPKEGPSILRIQQVVRGDSAAYFCASSPGNEQFFGPGTRLTVL.